This TCR beta chain emerged from a study of cytomegalovirus exposure and HLA in healthy donors. It was with 60 Vbeta and 13 Jbeta primers that the PCR ran. Only in-frame clones appear in the TCRdb table, and some are missing; sequencing was by immunoSEQ multiplex PCR. The profile shows 100,000 or so clones, 76% of them singletons. This CDR3 is built from 14 residues. Germline CDR1 is SGHTA and CDR2 is FQGNSA. Trimming removed 2 bases at V and 0 bases at J, with 5 bases between. V gene TRBV7-2 combines with J gene TRBJ1-3, with D unresolved. This clonotype was sampled from a middle-aged man in good health and CMV-seronegative. Sample: PBMCs. DNA of the CDR3: TGTGCCAGCAGCTTATATATCTCTGGAAACACCATATATTTT. This encodes CASSLYISGNTIYF. Combining the CDR3 with reference TRBV7-2 and TRBJ1-3 gives the whole variable domain GAGVSQSPSNKVTEKGKDVELRCDPISGHTALYWYRQSLGQGLEFLIYFQGNSAPDKSGLPSDRFSAERTGGSVSTLTIQRTQQEDSAVYLCASSLYISGNTIYFGEGSWLTVV.